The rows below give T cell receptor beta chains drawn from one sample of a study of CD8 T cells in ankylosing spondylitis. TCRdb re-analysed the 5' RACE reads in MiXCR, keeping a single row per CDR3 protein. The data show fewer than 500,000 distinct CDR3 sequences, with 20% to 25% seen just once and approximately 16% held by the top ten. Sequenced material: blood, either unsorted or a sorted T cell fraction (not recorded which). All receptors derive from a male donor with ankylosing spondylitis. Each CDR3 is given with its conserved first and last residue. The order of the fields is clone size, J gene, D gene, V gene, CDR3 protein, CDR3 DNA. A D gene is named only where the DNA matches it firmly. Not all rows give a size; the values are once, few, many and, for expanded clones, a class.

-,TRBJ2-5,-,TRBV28,CASSQPTGSGETQYF,TGTGCCAGCAGTCAGCCGACAGGGAGCGGGGAGACCCAGTACTTC
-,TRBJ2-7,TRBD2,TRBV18,CASSPPSGGFNEQYF,TGTGCCAGCTCACCACCTTCGGGAGGGTTCAACGAGCAGTACTTC
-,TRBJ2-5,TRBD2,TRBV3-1,CASSQDYASGRETQYF,TGTGCCAGCAGCCAAGATTATGCTAGCGGGAGGGAGACCCAGTACTTC
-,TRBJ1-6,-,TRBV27,CASSSIIGSPLHF,TGTGCCAGCAGCTCAATCATCGGTTCACCCCTCCACTTT
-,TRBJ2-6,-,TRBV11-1,CASSVGQPIHSGANVLTF,TGTGCCAGCAGCGTCGGACAGCCGATCCACTCTGGGGCCAACGTCCTGACTTTC
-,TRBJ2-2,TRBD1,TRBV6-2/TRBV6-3,CASSYPTGVVSNTGELFF,TGTGCCAGCAGTTACCCCACAGGGGTGGTGTCGAACACCGGGGAGCTGTTTTTT
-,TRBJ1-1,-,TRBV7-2,CASSQQRPRTKAFF,TGTGCCAGCAGCCAACAGCGACCTCGAACCAAAGCTTTCTTT
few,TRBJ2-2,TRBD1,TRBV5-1,CASSPRTGSTGELFF,TGCGCCAGCAGCCCCAGGACAGGAAGCACCGGGGAGCTGTTTTTT
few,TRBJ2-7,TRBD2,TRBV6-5,CASRSSGGSYEQYF,TGTGCCAGCAGGTCCTCGGGGGGCTCCTACGAGCAGTACTTC
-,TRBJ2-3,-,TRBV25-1,CATQPRGREDTQYF,TGTGCCACCCAACCCCGAGGCAGAGAAGATACGCAGTATTTT
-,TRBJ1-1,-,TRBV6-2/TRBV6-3,CASSLDTTNTVAFF,TGTGCCAGCAGTCTAGACACAACGAACACTGTAGCTTTCTTT
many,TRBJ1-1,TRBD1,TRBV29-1,CSARTGGFAEAFF,TGCAGCGCCCGGACAGGAGGATTCGCTGAAGCTTTCTTT
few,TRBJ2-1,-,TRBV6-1,CASSHRSSSYNEQFF,TGTGCCAGCAGTCATAGAAGTAGCTCCTACAATGAGCAGTTCTTC
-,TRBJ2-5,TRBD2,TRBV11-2,CASSSFGEGSGETQYF,TGTGCCAGCAGCTCATTTGGGGAGGGGTCTGGTGAGACCCAGTACTTC
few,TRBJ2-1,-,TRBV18,CASSPRNILHGRDNFNEQFF,TGTGCCAGCTCACCACGGAATATACTGCATGGCAGAGACAACTTCAATGAGCAGTTCTTC
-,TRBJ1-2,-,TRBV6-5,CASSYKGNGYTF,TGTGCCAGCAGTTACAAGGGGAATGGCTACACCTTC
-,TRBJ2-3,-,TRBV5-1,CASSTTGTPSTDTQYF,TGCGCCAGCAGCACCACCGGGACCCCTAGCACAGATACGCAGTATTTT
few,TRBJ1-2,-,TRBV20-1,CSARGGRALSGYTF,TGCAGTGCTAGAGGTGGGCGTGCACTATCTGGCTACACCTTC
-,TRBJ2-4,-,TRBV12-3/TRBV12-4,CASSHSPGENIQYF,TGTGCCAGCAGTCACAGTCCTGGGGAAAACATTCAGTACTTC
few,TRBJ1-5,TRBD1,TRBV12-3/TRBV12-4,CASSPGAGTGPQPQHF,TGTGCCAGCAGCCCCGGGGCCGGGACAGGGCCTCAGCCCCAGCATTTT
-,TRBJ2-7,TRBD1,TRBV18,CASSPTGVSAYEQYF,TGTGCCAGCTCACCGACAGGGGTGAGTGCCTACGAGCAGTACTTC
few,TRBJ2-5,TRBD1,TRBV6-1,CASSLTGTATQYF,TGTGCCAGCAGCTTGACAGGGACGGCGACCCAGTACTTC
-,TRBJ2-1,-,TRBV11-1,CASSQVRGRGSSYNEQFF,TGTGCCAGCAGCCAAGTTAGAGGGAGGGGGAGCTCCTACAATGAGCAGTTCTTC
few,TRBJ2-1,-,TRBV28,CASSSPAGAGSYNEQFF,TGTGCCAGCAGTTCACCTGCCGGAGCGGGTTCCTACAATGAGCAGTTCTTC
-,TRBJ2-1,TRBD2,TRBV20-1,CSARTGLADSYNEQFF,TGCAGTGCTAGGACCGGACTAGCGGACTCCTACAATGAGCAGTTCTTC
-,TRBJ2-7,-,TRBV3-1,CASSQDNSYEQYF,TGTGCCAGCAGCCAAGACAATTCCTACGAGCAGTACTTC
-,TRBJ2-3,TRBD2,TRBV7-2,CASSFAGTSRTDTQYF,TGTGCCAGCAGCTTCGCCGGGACTAGCCGTACAGATACGCAGTATTTT
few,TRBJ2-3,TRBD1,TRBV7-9,CASSLGQASDTQYF,TGTGCCAGCAGCTTGGGACAGGCCTCAGATACGCAGTATTTT
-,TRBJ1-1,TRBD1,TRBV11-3,CASSLEGTGPSEAFF,TGTGCCAGCAGCTTAGAGGGGACAGGGCCCTCTGAAGCTTTCTTT
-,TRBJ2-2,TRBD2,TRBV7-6,CASSLIAGVPGELFF,TGTGCCAGCAGCTTAATAGCGGGAGTACCCGGGGAGCTGTTTTTT
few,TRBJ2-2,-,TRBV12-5,CASGLGQAETGGGELFF,TGTGCTAGTGGTTTGGGACAGGCCGAGACAGGAGGCGGGGAGCTGTTTTTT
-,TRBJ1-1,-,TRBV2,CASREGLNTEAFF,TGTGCCAGCAGAGAGGGGTTGAACACTGAAGCTTTCTTT
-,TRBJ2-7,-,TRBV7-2,CASSPQTGYSYEQYF,TGTGCCAGCAGCCCTCAGACAGGTTACTCCTACGAGCAGTACTTC
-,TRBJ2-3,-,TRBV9,CASSVARGADTQYF,TGTGCCAGCAGCGTAGCGAGGGGCGCAGATACGCAGTATTTT
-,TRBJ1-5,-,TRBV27,CASSLAGRVDQPQHF,TGTGCCAGCAGCCTCGCCGGCAGGGTCGATCAGCCCCAGCATTTT
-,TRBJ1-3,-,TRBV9,CASSVEVDLSSGNTIYF,TGTGCCAGCAGCGTAGAGGTAGACCTCAGCTCTGGAAACACCATATATTTT
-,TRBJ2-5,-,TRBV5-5,CASSFITEQETQYF,TGTGCCAGCAGCTTTATTACAGAACAAGAGACCCAGTACTTC
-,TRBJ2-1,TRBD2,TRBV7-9,CASSREWGGNEQFF,TGTGCCAGCAGCCGTGAATGGGGGGGCAATGAGCAGTTCTTC
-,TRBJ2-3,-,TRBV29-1,CSVVRAGTDTQYF,TGCAGCGTTGTCAGGGCGGGCACAGATACGCAGTATTTT
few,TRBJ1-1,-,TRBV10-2,CASSEGYTEAFF,TGCGCCAGCAGTGAGGGTTACACTGAAGCTTTCTTT
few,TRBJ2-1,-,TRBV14,CASSRGLRKQFF,TGTGCCAGCAGCAGGGGTCTGCGGAAGCAGTTCTTC
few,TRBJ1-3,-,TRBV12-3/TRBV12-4,CASRLAGDGNTIYF,TGTGCCAGCAGACTCGCGGGGGATGGAAACACCATATATTTT
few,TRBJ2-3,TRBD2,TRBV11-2,CASSFSGTSGPTYTQYF,TGTGCCAGCAGCTTCTCCGGGACTAGCGGCCCCACTTATACGCAGTATTTT
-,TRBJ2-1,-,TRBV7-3,CASSLERAAVHEQFF,TGTGCCAGCAGCTTAGAAAGGGCGGCAGTGCATGAGCAGTTCTTC
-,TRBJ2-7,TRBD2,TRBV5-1,CASSLGLAGGPLAIEQYF,TGCGCCAGCAGCTTGGGACTAGCGGGAGGCCCCCTGGCCATCGAGCAGTACTTC
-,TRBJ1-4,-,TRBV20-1,CSARDLSAGNEKLFF,TGCAGTGCTAGAGATCTTTCGGCTGGTAATGAAAAACTGTTTTTT
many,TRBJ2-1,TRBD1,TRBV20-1,CSALRDRGIDEQFF,TGCAGTGCGCTCCGGGACAGGGGTATCGATGAGCAGTTCTTC
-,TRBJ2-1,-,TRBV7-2,CAGSLGLWLAGGKQFF,TGTGCCGGCAGCTTAGGTCTGTGGCTAGCAGGGGGGAAGCAGTTCTTC
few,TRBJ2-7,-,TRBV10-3,CAIRGYRAPDEQYF,TGTGCCATCCGCGGTTACAGGGCTCCGGACGAGCAGTACTTC
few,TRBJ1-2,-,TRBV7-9,CASSLDARVINGYTF,TGTGCCAGCAGCTTAGATGCCAGGGTAATAAATGGCTACACCTTC
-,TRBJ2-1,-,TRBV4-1,CASSPGTGVSNEQFF,TGCGCCAGCAGTCCCGGGACTGGGGTATCAAATGAGCAGTTCTTC
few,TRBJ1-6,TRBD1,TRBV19,CASSRQGASSPLHF,TGTGCCAGTAGTCGACAGGGGGCGAGTTCACCCCTCCACTTT
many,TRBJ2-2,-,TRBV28,CASSFPGKANTGELFF,TGTGCCAGCAGTTTCCCCGGGAAGGCGAACACCGGGGAGCTGTTTTTT
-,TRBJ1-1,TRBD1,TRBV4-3,CASSPTPGGGGTEAFF,TGCGCCAGCAGCCCGACCCCAGGGGGCGGTGGCACTGAAGCTTTCTTT